The 29 T cell receptor beta chains in this list originate from one sample, sequenced in a study of cytomegalovirus exposure and HLA in healthy donors (dated by TCRdb to 2016 to 2017). The method was the immunoSEQ multiplex PCR assay. A mixture of 60 forward primers for TCR Vbeta segments and 13 reverse primers for TCR Jbeta segments was used in the multiplex PCR. Not all clones reach the TCRdb copy of this immuneACCESS table, which keeps in-frame sequences only. Checked studies attribute under half of the gap to unresolved V genes and leave the rest unexplained. The sample table holds about 150,000 clones, of which about three fifths were seen once. In total, the top ten clones hold roughly 6.4% of the sample. Input material: PBMCs. The source is a woman aged 55 to 70 in good health and CMV-seropositive.

V and J are TRBV2 and TRBJ2-1; 11 positions match TRBD2. Germline trimming cut 9 bases from V and 8 bases from J; bases unmatched to any gene: 6. The germline gives CDR1 SNHLY, CDR2 FYNNEI. This CDR3 is 13 amino acids long. The CDR3: CASSGRAEDEQFF. The CDR3 DNA reads as TGTGCCAGTAGCGGGAGGGCCGAGGATGAGCAGTTCTTC.

This clone was seen only a few times. The rearrangement uses TRBV9 and TRBJ2-1; D is perhaps TRBD2 (5 bases). The V end was cut by 4 bases, the J end by 5 bases, with 13 bases between. Germline loops: CDR1 SGDLS, CDR2 YYNGEE. The CDR3 length is 14 residues. CDR3 region: CASSLEEVNNEQFF. The CDR3 region has the DNA TGTGCCAGCAGCTTGGAGGAGGTGAACAATGAGCAGTTCTTC.

The chain links TRBV4-2 to TRBJ2-3; 9 positions match TRBD2. J gave up 6 bases and V 1 base, and 8 bases lay outside the gene matches. The germline CDR1 and CDR2 sequences are LGHNA and YNFKEQ. The CDR3 has 16 residues. The CDR3 bases are TGTGCCAGCAGCCAAGGGATAGCGGGAGTGAGGGATACGCAGTATTTT. Translation gives CASSQGIAGVRDTQYF.

The rearrangement uses TRBV9 and TRBJ2-2, with TRBD2 matching over 7 bases. CDR1 is SGDLS, CDR2 YYNGEE, per germline. V shed 0 bases, J shed 0 bases, and the junction held 8 bases outside the gene matches. The CDR3 has 18 residues. CDR3 nucleotide sequence: TGTGCCAGCAGCGTAGCGGGAGGCACCTACTCGAACACCGGGGAGCTGTTTTTT. This gives the protein CASSVAGGTYSNTGELFF.

This chain connects TRBV5-1 to TRBJ1-2; D might be TRBD1 (6 bases). Germline V lookup: CDR1 SGHRS, CDR2 YFSETQ. The CDR3 has 14 residues. V lost 5 bases to trimming and J lost 6 bases, with 17 bases between them. The CDR3 sequence: CASSSLDRVNGYTF. The CDR3, as DNA: TGCGCCAGCAGTTCGTTGGACAGAGTAAATGGCTACACCTTC.

J is TRBJ2-7 and V is TRBV10-1, with 8 nucleotides matching TRBD1. With 4 bases clipped from V and 2 bases from J, the junction kept 7 bases outside the gene matches. Germline values: CDR1 WNHNN, CDR2 SYGVQD (reference sequence). The CDR3 length is 15 residues. CDR3 sequence reads: CASSGRGQGTYEQYF. The CDR3, as DNA: TGCGCCAGCAGTGGGAGAGGACAGGGTACCTACGAGCAGTACTTC.

V gene TRBV28 combines with J gene TRBJ2-1; 13 bases are shared with TRBD2. The trim removed 6 bases at V and 9 bases at J, leaving 8 bases unmatched. The length of the CDR3 is 15 residues. CDR1 is MDHEN, CDR2 SYDVKM, per germline. The CDR3 is CASSSPLAGGAEQFF. The CDR3 DNA is TGTGCCAGCAGCTCCCCACTAGCGGGAGGGGCTGAGCAGTTCTTC.

The chain combines TRBV9 with TRBJ2-7, with D perhaps TRBD2 (6 bases). CDR3 length: 14 amino acids. V was clipped by 0 bases and J by 5 bases, with 12 bases between them. The germline gives CDR1 SGDLS, CDR2 YYNGEE. The CDR3 loop reads CASSVAGGLHEQYF. CDR3 coding DNA: TGTGCCAGCAGCGTAGCTGGGGGACTCCACGAGCAGTACTTC. Using reference TRBV9 and TRBJ2-7 for the parts outside the CDR3, the full variable domain is DSGVTQTPKHLITATGQRVTLRCSPRSGDLSVYWYQQSLDQGLQFLIQYYNGEERAKGNILERFSAQQFPDLHSELNLSSLELGDSALYFCASSVAGGLHEQYFGPGTRLTVT.

This clone was found a few times. The J gene is TRBJ1-1, the V gene TRBV7-8; TRBD1 is a possible D gene (6 bases). The V and J ends lost 4 bases and 8 bases respectively, with 14 bases between them. CDR1 and CDR2 from the germline V gene are SGHVS and FQNEAQ. The CDR3 runs to 13 residues. Here the CDR3 DNA reads TGTGCCAGCAGCTCCGGGACACCGTTAGAAGCTTTCTTT. It is translated as CASSSGTPLEAFF.

This clone was recorded a few times. The J gene is TRBJ2-1, the V gene TRBV28; D gene uncertain. Germline assignment: CDR1 MDHEN and CDR2 SYDVKM. The V gene lost 4 bases and the J gene lost 2 bases, with 9 bases spanning the gap. This CDR3 contains 14 residues. Here the CDR3 reads CASSSTPPYNEQFF. For the CDR3, the DNA is TGTGCCAGCAGTTCGACTCCACCCTACAATGAGCAGTTCTTC.

This chain links TRBV29-1 with TRBJ2-2; D possibly corresponds to TRBD1 (6 bases). Germline V CDR1 and CDR2: SQVTM, ANQGSEA. V was cut by 6 bases and J by 0 bases, with 8 bases left in between. The CDR3 runs 13 residues. CDR3 loop: CSVGTTNTGELFF. The DNA of the CDR3 is TGCAGCGTGGGGACAACGAACACCGGGGAGCTGTTTTTT.

V is TRBV4-2 and J is TRBJ2-5, with TRBD2 matching 12 bases. The ends lost 1 base at V and 2 bases at J; junction bases unmatched: 5. The CDR3 covers 17 residues. Per germline, CDR1 LGHNA and CDR2 YNFKEQ. The CDR3 reads CASSQVLAGGGQETQYF. The CDR3 bases are TGTGCCAGCAGCCAAGTCCTAGCGGGAGGGGGACAAGAGACCCAGTACTTC.

The CDR3 region has the DNA TGTGCCAGCAGTTTACCCGGACAGGGGAGCACTGAAGCTTTCTTT. Its translation is CASSLPGQGSTEAFF. The chain links TRBV28 to TRBJ1-1; 9 bases agree with TRBD1. Germline loops: CDR1 MDHEN, CDR2 SYDVKM. There are 15 residues in the CDR3. With 2 bases clipped from V and 4 bases from J, the junction kept 5 bases outside the gene matches.

In its sample, this clone was seen a few times. This chain links TRBV18 with TRBJ2-2, with 10 nucleotides matching TRBD2. J gave up 4 bases and V 2 bases, and 7 bases lay outside the gene matches. CDR3 length: 17 amino acids. CDR1 and CDR2 from the germline V gene are KGHSH and LQKENI. In DNA form, the CDR3 reads TGTGCCAGCTCACCATCTAGCGGGAGAGCGAGCACCGGGGAGCTGTTTTTT. Protein product: CASSPSSGRASTGELFF.

The chain links TRBV27 to TRBJ1-2; TRBD1 matches at 7 bases. CDR3 length: 12 residues. Germline lookup yields CDR1 MNHEY and CDR2 SMNVEV (reference sequence). V gave up 6 bases and J gave up 7 bases; unmatched junction bases: 5. CDR3 nucleotide sequence: TGTGCCAGCAGAACAGGGGTGGGTGGCTACACCTTC. Its protein product is CASRTGVGGYTF.

The chain combines TRBV4-2 with TRBJ2-3; 12 bases agree with TRBD2. After removal of 4 bases from V and 5 bases from J, the junction contained 4 bases not matched to a gene. Germline loops: CDR1 LGHNA, CDR2 YNFKEQ. The CDR3 is made up of 15 amino acids. The CDR3 nucleotides are TGTGCCAGCAGCCCCCCTAGCGGGAGGGGAGATACGCAGTATTTT. This gives the protein CASSPPSGRGDTQYF.

This chain uses TRBV7-9 with TRBJ2-1; 12 nucleotides line up with TRBD2. This CDR3 comprises 17 residues. V lost 2 bases and J lost 1; bases outside the gene matches: 3. Germline-derived CDR1 and CDR2 are SEHNR and FQNEAQ (reference sequence). CDR3 nucleotides: TGTGCCAGCAGCTTAAAAACTAGCGGGGGGTCCTACAATGAGCAGTTCTTC. Protein: CASSLKTSGGSYNEQFF.

A word on this clone: One junction end disagrees with the germline gene, perhaps due to a read error. This chain uses TRBV15 with TRBJ2-5; 7 nucleotides line up with TRBD1. The CDR3 loop spans 15 amino acids. Per the germline V gene, CDR1 is LNHNV and CDR2 is YYDKDF (reference sequence). CDR3 amino acids: CATSGETGSEETQYF. The DNA of the CDR3 is TGTGCCACCAGCGGAGAGACAGGGTCCGAGGAGACCCAGTACTTC.

This clone was counted between two and nine times. The chain uses TRBV29-1 and TRBJ2-1; TRBD2 matches 10 bases. Germline values: CDR1 SQVTM, CDR2 ANQGSEA. With 2 bases clipped from V and 5 bases from J, the junction kept 6 bases outside the gene matches. The CDR3 is 15 amino acids. In nucleotides, the CDR3 is TGCAGCGTTGAATCAGCGGGAGGGCTCAACAATGAGCAGTTCTTC. Protein: CSVESAGGLNNEQFF.

The chain uses TRBV6-5 and TRBJ1-1, with D hard to call. The CDR3 totals 14 residues. The germline V gene has CDR1 MNHEY and CDR2 SVGAGI. Trimming removed 2 bases at V and 3 bases at J, with 10 bases between. The DNA of the CDR3 is TGTGCCAGCAGTTACACCGGGTGGGACACTGAAGCTTTCTTT. Amino acids: CASSYTGWDTEAFF.

The DNA of the CDR3 is TGCGCCAGCAGCTTGGACCCTGTTGGCGGTGAAAAACTGTTTTTT. Translation: CASSLDPVGGEKLFF. This sequence joins TRBV5-1 and TRBJ1-4; D call uncertain. The V and J ends lost 0 bases and 7 bases respectively, with 13 bases between them. Germline CDR1 and CDR2: SGHRS and YFSETQ. CDR3 length: 15 residues.

This clone was seen a few times. The chain is built from TRBV4-3 and TRBJ2-3; D gene unclear. Deletions cut 1 base from V and 4 bases from J, with 15 bases between. There are 16 residues in the CDR3. Germline assignment: CDR1 LGHNA and CDR2 YSLEER. The CDR3 is CASSQATPEVADTQYF. The CDR3 bases are TGCGCCAGCAGCCAAGCGACCCCTGAGGTGGCAGATACGCAGTATTTT.

V and J are TRBV19 and TRBJ1-3, with D perhaps TRBD1 (5 bases). There are 14 residues in the CDR3. Germline V gene lookup returns CDR1 LNHDA and CDR2 SQIVND (reference sequence). Trimming left V 3 bases short and J 3 bases short, with 9 bases between. The CDR3 here is CASSIQGHGNTIYF. CDR3 DNA sequence: TGTGCCAGTAGTATCCAGGGTCATGGAAACACCATATATTTT.

The chain has TRBV28 and TRBJ2-7; 14 positions agree with TRBD2. J gave up 5 bases and V 7 bases, and 25 bases lay outside the gene matches. The CDR3 contains 21 residues. Germline V gives CDR1 MDHEN, CDR2 SYDVKM. CDR3 coding DNA: TGTGCCAGCAACCCGAGACTTCGGGACAGTGGGACTAGCGGGAGTGTCAACGAGCAGTACTTC. Protein sequence: CASNPRLRDSGTSGSVNEQYF.

V gene TRBV11-2 combines with J gene TRBJ2-5; 9 bases are shared with TRBD2. The V gene's germline CDR1 is SGHAT and CDR2 FQNNGV. Trimming at V came to 1 base and at J to 2 bases, leaving 5 bases not matched to a gene. The CDR3 has 16 amino acids. CDR3 sequence reads: CASSLVRLAGQETQYF. The CDR3 DNA reads as TGTGCCAGCAGCTTAGTAAGGCTAGCGGGGCAAGAGACCCAGTACTTC.

The rearrangement links TRBV27 to TRBJ1-1, with 12 bases matching TRBD1. V shed 5 bases, J shed 6 bases, and the junction held 16 bases outside the gene matches. The CDR3 totals 18 residues. CDR1 is MNHEY, CDR2 SMNVEV, per germline (reference sequence). The CDR3 region has the DNA TGTGCCAGCAGTCTTTCCCGGGGGGGGACAGGGGGCTTGTCTGAAGCTTTCTTT. Translated, it gives CASSLSRGGTGGLSEAFF.

The CDR3 region has the DNA TGTGCCAGCAGCCACAGGGGAAACACTGAAGCTTTCTTT. Translation: CASSHRGNTEAFF. The rearrangement joins TRBV14 to TRBJ1-1, with D perhaps TRBD1 (6 bases). The germline V and J ends were trimmed by 3 bases and 2 bases, with 7 bases remaining between them. Germline assignment: CDR1 SGHDN and CDR2 FVKESK. This CDR3 region has 13 residues.

The CDR3 protein is CASSRRQGLGNTEAFF. The DNA of the CDR3 is TGTGCCAGCAGCAGACGACAGGGGTTGGGGAACACTGAAGCTTTCTTT. V is TRBV5-4 and J is TRBJ1-1; 8 nucleotides align to TRBD1. Germline CDR1 is SGHNT and CDR2 is YYREEE (reference sequence). The trim removed 4 bases at V and 1 base at J, leaving 9 bases unmatched. The CDR3 extends over 16 amino acids.

J is TRBJ2-3 and V is TRBV28; D not resolved. Trimming left V 8 bases short and J 0 bases short, with 6 bases between. CDR1 is MDHEN and CDR2 is SYDVKM in the germline V gene. CDR3 length: 12 amino acids. CDR3 nucleotide sequence: TGTGCCAGCGGCAGGAGCACAGATACGCAGTATTTT. This encodes CASGRSTDTQYF.